The 15 T cell receptor beta chains presented below share a single source sample, sequenced in a study of blood T cell repertoires in COVID-19. TCRdb's copy holds only in-frame clones and misses some; the assay was immunoSEQ multiplex PCR. In the table there are under 250,000 clones, around 84% of which are singletons. Sequencing used peripheral blood. These receptors were collected from a woman between 35 and 50 years old who had recovered from COVID-19.

The genes are TRBV24-1 and TRBJ2-6, with a weak D call TRBD1 (6 bases). CDR3 size: 21 residues. The germline gives CDR1 KGHDR, CDR2 SFDVKD. V was pared by 0 bases and J by 5 bases, with 25 bases between. The CDR3 loop reads CATSDLHPPTGGTVRANVLTF. Here the CDR3 DNA reads TGTGCCACCAGTGATTTGCACCCCCCGACAGGCGGAACCGTTCGGGCCAACGTCCTGACTTTC.

The rearrangement joins TRBV6-5 to TRBJ2-7; D might be TRBD2 (5 bases). Germline CDR1 reads MNHEY; CDR2 reads SVGAGI. There are 15 residues in the CDR3. Trimming removed 6 bases from V and 3 bases from J, with 18 bases in between. The chain's CDR3 is CASRRGSGPVYEQYF. CDR3 coding DNA: TGTGCCAGCAGGCGCGGGTCTGGACCAGTCTACGAGCAGTACTTC.

The genes are TRBV28 and TRBJ1-5, with D possibly matching TRBD1 (5 bases). Deletions cut 5 bases from V and 5 bases from J, with 13 bases between. Germline V gives CDR1 MDHEN, CDR2 SYDVKM. There are 14 residues in the CDR3. The chain's CDR3 is CASSRRRGDQPQHF. CDR3 DNA: TGTGCCAGCAGTCGAAGACGGGGGGATCAGCCCCAGCATTTT.

V usage is TRBV2 and J usage is TRBJ1-6; D gene unclear. CDR1 and CDR2 from the germline V gene are SNHLY and FYNNEI. This CDR3 comprises 12 residues. The V end lost 7 bases, the J end lost 9 bases, and 10 bases lay between the germline ends. In DNA form, the CDR3 reads TGTGCCAGCACCAGTGGAGGTTCACCCCTCCACTTT. Protein: CASTSGGSPLHF. The whole variable domain, filled in from reference TRBV2 and TRBJ1-6, reads EPEVTQTPSHQVTQMGQEVILRCVPISNHLYFYWYRQILGQKVEFLVSFYNNEISEKSEIFDDQFSVERPDGSNFTLKIRSTKLEDSAMYFCASTSGGSPLHFGNGTRLTVT.

V gene TRBV4-1 combines with J gene TRBJ2-3; TRBD2 aligns across 12 bases. Germline CDR1 MGHRA, CDR2 YSYEKL. This CDR3 contains 18 residues. The V segment lost 1 base and the J segment 1 base; nucleotides outside the gene matches: 6. Written as DNA, the CDR3 is TGCGCCAGCAGCCAAGTTCCTAGCGGGGGGGCTCGCACAGATACGCAGTATTTT. Amino acid sequence: CASSQVPSGGARTDTQYF.

The chain has TRBV3-1 (or the pseudogene TRBV3-2) and TRBJ1-1, with 7 positions matching TRBD1. The CDR3 runs to 15 residues. Per the germline V gene, CDR1 is LGHDT and CDR2 is YNNKEL (reference sequence). The V segment lost 4 bases and the J segment 5 bases; nucleotides outside the gene matches: 10. The CDR3 spells CASSPLTGEETEAFF. In DNA, the CDR3 is TGTGCCAGCAGCCCCCTAACAGGGGAAGAAACTGAAGCTTTCTTT.

The J gene is TRBJ2-1, the V gene TRBV6-5, with D maybe TRBD1 (6 bases). Looked up from germline, CDR1 is MNHEY and CDR2 is SVGAGI. The CDR3 loop spans 16 amino acids. V was pared by 4 bases and J by 5 bases, with 18 bases between. The CDR3 sequence is CASSLVPGQRNNEQFF. CDR3 sequence (DNA): TGTGCCAGCAGTTTAGTACCGGGACAACGTAACAATGAGCAGTTCTTC.

CDR3 in DNA: TGTGCCAGCAGCCAGATCGGACAGGGTAGCAATCAGCCCCAGCATTTT. Protein product: CASSQIGQGSNQPQHF. The V call is TRBV4-2, the J call TRBJ1-5; TRBD1 aligns across 8 bases. Germline lookup yields CDR1 LGHNA and CDR2 YNFKEQ. The CDR3 is 16 residues long. V was clipped by 3 bases and J by 0 bases; unmatched bases: 4.

This clone was seen only a few times. The chain links TRBV7-9 to TRBJ2-2; TRBD2 agrees at 11 bases. From germline, CDR1 is SEHNR and CDR2 FQNEAQ (reference sequence). CDR3 length: 18 amino acids. With 5 bases clipped from V and 2 bases from J, the junction kept 10 bases outside the gene matches. The chain's CDR3 is CASSPWASGGPNTGELFF. DNA of the CDR3: TGTGCCAGCAGCCCTTGGGCTAGCGGGGGGCCAAACACCGGGGAGCTGTTTTTT.

This rearrangement joins TRBV10-3 to TRBJ2-7, with TRBD1 as a possible D gene (5 bases). This CDR3 contains 14 residues. From germline, CDR1 is ENHRY and CDR2 SYGVKD. The V end was cut by 1 base, the J end by 2 bases, with 9 bases between. CDR3 region: CAISEYDSPYEQYF. The CDR3 DNA reads TGTGCCATCAGTGAGTACGACAGTCCCTACGAGCAGTACTTC.

CDR3 nucleotide sequence: TGTGCCAGCAGCCAAGCACAGGGGGCGAGTCCCCAGCATTTT. As protein: CASSQAQGASPQHF. The V gene is TRBV4-2, the J gene TRBJ1-5; 9 bases align to TRBD1. The germline V gene has CDR1 LGHNA and CDR2 YNFKEQ. CDR3 size: 14 residues. The J segment lost 10 bases and the V segment lost 1 base, leaving 5 bases of the junction unmatched.

The chain combines TRBV7-9 with TRBJ2-6, with D maybe TRBD1 (5 bases). Germline CDR1 is SEHNR and CDR2 is FQNEAQ (reference sequence). V dropped 8 bases and J dropped 2 bases, with 10 bases sitting between them. The CDR3 runs to 14 residues. CDR3 DNA sequence: TGTGCCAGCGGGGCCGGTGCTGGGGCCAACGTCCTGACTTTC. Amino acid sequence: CASGAGAGANVLTF.

This chain links TRBV4-1 with TRBJ2-2, with 7 bases lining up with TRBD1. V lost 3 bases and J lost 5; bases outside the gene matches: 3. Per germline, CDR1 MGHRA and CDR2 YSYEKL. This CDR3 region has 14 residues. Here the CDR3 reads CASSHTQGTGELFF. CDR3 nucleotides: TGCGCCAGCAGCCACACACAGGGGACCGGGGAGCTGTTTTTT.

This chain joins TRBV13 and TRBJ1-6; 9 positions agree with TRBD1. Germline CDR1 PRHDT, CDR2 FYEKMQ (reference sequence). Trimming cost V 5 bases and J 8 bases; bases outside gene matches: 13. The CDR3 has 17 amino acids. CDR3 bases: TGTGCCAGCAGCCCGAAACCGACAGGGGGATTATATTCACCCCTCCACTTT. As protein: CASSPKPTGGLYSPLHF.

The chain uses TRBV7-9 and TRBJ1-2; 9 bases line up with TRBD1. Germline CDR1 is SEHNR and CDR2 is FQNEAQ (reference sequence). J was trimmed by 0 bases and V by 5 bases; bases with no gene match: 7. The CDR3 spans 16 residues. The CDR3 is CASSPPGTGPNYGYTF. The CDR3, as DNA: TGTGCCAGCAGCCCCCCCGGGACAGGGCCTAACTATGGCTACACCTTC.